These 14 T cell receptor beta chains were sequenced from one sample in a study of blood T cell repertoires in COVID-19. The method was immunoSEQ multiplex PCR; TCRdb's version includes in-frame clones alone and lacks a portion of them. The sample lists under 45,000 clones, 76% occurring once. Material: peripheral blood. These receptors all stem from a man at least 80 years old with acute or convalescent COVID-19.

The genes are TRBV18 and TRBJ2-7, with 7 bases that match TRBD1. Losses at the gene ends were 9 bases for V and 6 bases for J; bases not matched to a gene: 11. Germline values: CDR1 KGHSH, CDR2 LQKENI. The CDR3 loop spans 13 amino acids. The CDR3 loop reads CASSGTVNSEQYF. The CDR3 nucleotides read TGTGCCAGTTCCGGGACAGTCAATTCCGAGCAGTACTTC. The complete variable domain, with remaining parts taken from reference TRBV18 and TRBJ2-7, reads NAGVMQNPRHLVRRRGQEARLRCSPMKGHSHVYWYRQLPEEGLKFMVYLQKENIIDESGMPKERFSAEFPKEGPSILRIQQVVRGDSAAYFCASSGTVNSEQYFGPGTRLTVT.

This chain connects TRBV10-3 to TRBJ1-1, with 7 bases fitting TRBD1. The germline gives CDR1 ENHRY, CDR2 SYGVKD. The CDR3 has 15 residues. J was trimmed by 4 bases and V by 2 bases; bases with no gene match: 7. As DNA, the CDR3 is TGTGCCATCAGTGAGAACAGGGGAGGTAGCACTGAAGCTTTCTTT. This sequence encodes CAISENRGGSTEAFF.

The genes are TRBV6-5 and TRBJ1-5, with D perhaps TRBD1 (5 bases). The CDR3 sequence is 12 residues long. Trimming cost V 8 bases and J 6 bases, with 11 bases left between them. Per germline, CDR1 MNHEY and CDR2 SVGAGI. The CDR3 here is CASRGEVQPQHF. The CDR3, as DNA: TGTGCCAGCCGAGGGGAGGTTCAGCCCCAGCATTTT.

The chain uses TRBV11-3 and TRBJ1-3; D is undetermined. The germline gives CDR1 SGHNT, CDR2 YENEEA. V lost 4 bases to trimming and J lost 0 bases, with 13 bases between them. The CDR3 has 16 amino acids. The CDR3 sequence is CASSWRTASSGNTIYF. Written as DNA, the CDR3 is TGTGCCAGCAGCTGGAGGACGGCCAGCTCTGGAAACACCATATATTTT.

CDR3 region: CSASDPNRETQYF. CDR3 nucleotides: TGCAGTGCTAGTGATCCGAATCGGGAGACCCAGTACTTC. This chain connects TRBV20-1 to TRBJ2-5, with D unclear. Germline CDR1 and CDR2: DFQATT and SNEGSKA (reference sequence). CDR3 length: 13 amino acids. V gave up 3 bases and J gave up 5 bases, with 13 bases separating them.

The rearrangement joins TRBV7-2 to TRBJ2-3; D not resolved. The germline V and J ends were trimmed by 4 bases and 4 bases, with 6 bases remaining between them. This CDR3 is 12 amino acids long. The germline gives CDR1 SGHTA, CDR2 FQGNSA. The CDR3 DNA sequence: TGTGCCAGCAGCTCCGCGCCAGATACGCAGTATTTT. Translated: CASSSAPDTQYF.

V gene TRBV9 combines with J gene TRBJ1-1; D not resolved. The CDR3 extends over 15 amino acids. Germline V gives CDR1 SGDLS, CDR2 YYNGEE. V lost 0 bases to trimming and J lost 0 bases, with 9 bases between them. The CDR3 DNA reads as TGTGCCAGCAGCGTAGACAGCCAGATGAACACTGAAGCTTTCTTT. It specifies CASSVDSQMNTEAFF.

The chain employs TRBV3-1 (or the pseudogene TRBV3-2) and TRBJ2-3, with TRBD2 matching 13 bases. V dropped 9 bases and J dropped 0; count of bases not matched to a gene: 3. The germline V gene has CDR1 LGHDT and CDR2 YNNKEL (reference sequence). This CDR3 is 15 amino acids long. The CDR3 coding sequence is TGTGCCAGTCGGACTAGCGGGGGCAGCACAGATACGCAGTATTTT. Its protein product is CASRTSGGSTDTQYF.

The V gene is TRBV5-1, the J gene TRBJ1-3, with 7 bases lining up with TRBD1. The V gene's germline CDR1 is SGHRS and CDR2 YFSETQ. The J segment lost 0 bases and the V segment lost 0 bases, leaving 3 bases of the junction unmatched. The CDR3 has 16 residues. Written as DNA, the CDR3 is TGCGCCAGCAGCTTGGGGGACAGCTACTCTGGAAACACCATATATTTT. It codes for CASSLGDSYSGNTIYF. Full variable domain (missing parts from reference TRBV5-1 and TRBJ1-3): KAGVTQTPRYLIKTRGQQVTLSCSPISGHRSVSWYQQTPGQGLQFLFEYFSETQRNKGNFPGRFSGRQFSNSRSEMNVSTLELGDSALYLCASSLGDSYSGNTIYFGEGSWLTVV.

This clone was seen a handful of times. The rearrangement joins TRBV6-5 to TRBJ1-2; 9 bases line up with TRBD1. CDR1 and CDR2 (germline): MNHEY, SVGAGI. The CDR3 is made up of 14 amino acids. V lost 7 bases to trimming and J lost 5 bases; unmatched junction nucleotides: 8. The CDR3 nucleotides read TGTGCCAGCAACAACCGGGACAGGGCTTATGGCTACACCTTC. This translates into CASNNRDRAYGYTF.

The chain recombines TRBV7-3 with TRBJ2-3; TRBD2 aligns across 10 bases. The CDR3 loop spans 17 amino acids. Germline lookup yields CDR1 SGHTA and CDR2 FQGTGA. With V trimmed by 10 bases and J by 0 bases, 13 bases remained unmatched. CDR3 nucleotide sequence: TGTGCCACCCTTTCGGGGACTAGCGAGGCTAGCACAGATACGCAGTATTTT. It specifies CATLSGTSEASTDTQYF.

The chain recombines TRBV11-2 with TRBJ2-1; maybe TRBD1 (5 bases). CDR3 length equals 16 residues. Deletions cut 2 bases from V and 0 bases from J, with 11 bases between. The germline CDR1 and CDR2 sequences are SGHAT and FQNNGV. The CDR3 coding sequence is TGTGCCAGCAGCTTATTTCAGGGTTCCTCCTACAATGAGCAGTTCTTC. This sequence encodes CASSLFQGSSYNEQFF.

This clone was seen only once. The CDR3, as DNA: TGTGCCCGGCCGGGAGTGACATTGGAGCAGTTCTTC. It yields the protein CARPGVTLEQFF. V gene TRBV30 combines with J gene TRBJ2-1; TRBD2 is a possible D gene (6 bases). The V end was cut by 8 bases, the J end by 10 bases, with 18 bases between. This CDR3 contains 12 residues. The germline gives CDR1 GTSNPN, CDR2 SVGIG (reference sequence).

This clone was detected only a few times. The rearrangement uses TRBV9 and TRBJ1-2; D possibly corresponds to TRBD1 (6 bases). Trimming removed 0 bases from V and 2 bases from J, with 11 bases in between. CDR3 length: 15 residues. Looked up from germline, CDR1 is SGDLS and CDR2 is YYNGEE. Here the CDR3 reads CASSVGAGVNYGYTF. The CDR3 DNA is TGTGCCAGCAGCGTAGGAGCAGGGGTAAACTATGGCTACACCTTC.